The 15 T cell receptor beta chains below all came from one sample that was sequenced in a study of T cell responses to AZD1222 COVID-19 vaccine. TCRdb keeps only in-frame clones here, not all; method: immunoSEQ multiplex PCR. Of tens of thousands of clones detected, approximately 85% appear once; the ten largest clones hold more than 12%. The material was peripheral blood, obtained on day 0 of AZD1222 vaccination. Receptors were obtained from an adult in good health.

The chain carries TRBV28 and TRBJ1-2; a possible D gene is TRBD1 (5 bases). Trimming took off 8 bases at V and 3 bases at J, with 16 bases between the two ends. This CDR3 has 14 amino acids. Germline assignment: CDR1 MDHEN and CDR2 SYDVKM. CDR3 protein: CASFERQPHYGYTF. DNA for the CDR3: TGTGCCAGCTTTGAGAGACAGCCTCACTATGGCTACACCTTC.

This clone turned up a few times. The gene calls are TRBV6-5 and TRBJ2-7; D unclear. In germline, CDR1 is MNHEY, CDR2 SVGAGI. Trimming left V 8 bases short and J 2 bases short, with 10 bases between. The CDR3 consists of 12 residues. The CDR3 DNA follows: TGTGCCAGCGCTCAGTTACCCTACGAGCAGTACTTC. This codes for CASAQLPYEQYF.

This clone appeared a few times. CDR3 region: CASSLPPPVQDEQYF. The CDR3 nucleotides read TGTGCCAGCTCCCTACCGCCCCCTGTCCAGGACGAGCAGTACTTC. The rearrangement uses TRBV6-5 and TRBJ2-7; unclear D gene. Per the germline V gene, CDR1 is MNHEY and CDR2 is SVGAGI. The CDR3 is 15 amino acids. The V end was cut by 8 bases, the J end by 5 bases, with 22 bases between.

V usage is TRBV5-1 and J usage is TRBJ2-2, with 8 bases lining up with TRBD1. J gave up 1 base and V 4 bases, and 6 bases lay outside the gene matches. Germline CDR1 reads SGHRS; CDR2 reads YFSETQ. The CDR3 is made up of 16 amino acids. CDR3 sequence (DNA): TGCGCCAGCAGCCTCACCGGGACAGGGAACACCGGGGAGCTGTTTTTT. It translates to CASSLTGTGNTGELFF.

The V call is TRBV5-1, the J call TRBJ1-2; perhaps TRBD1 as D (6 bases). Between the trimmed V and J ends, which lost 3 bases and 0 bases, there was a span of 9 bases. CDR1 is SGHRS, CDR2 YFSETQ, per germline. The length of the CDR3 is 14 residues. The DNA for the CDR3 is TGCGCCAGCAGCTCGGACAGAGCTAACTATGGCTACACCTTC. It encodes CASSSDRANYGYTF.

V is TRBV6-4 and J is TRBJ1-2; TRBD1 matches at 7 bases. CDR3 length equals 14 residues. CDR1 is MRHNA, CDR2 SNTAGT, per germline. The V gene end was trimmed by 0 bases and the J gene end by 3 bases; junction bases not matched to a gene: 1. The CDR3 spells CASSDSTGDYGYTF. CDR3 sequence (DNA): TGTGCCAGCAGTGACTCCACAGGGGACTATGGCTACACCTTC.

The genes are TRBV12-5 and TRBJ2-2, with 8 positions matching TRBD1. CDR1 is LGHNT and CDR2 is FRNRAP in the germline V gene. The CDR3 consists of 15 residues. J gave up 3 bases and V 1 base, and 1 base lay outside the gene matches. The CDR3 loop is CASGLATGDTGELFF. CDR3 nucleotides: TGTGCTAGTGGTTTGGCGACAGGGGACACCGGGGAGCTGTTTTTT.

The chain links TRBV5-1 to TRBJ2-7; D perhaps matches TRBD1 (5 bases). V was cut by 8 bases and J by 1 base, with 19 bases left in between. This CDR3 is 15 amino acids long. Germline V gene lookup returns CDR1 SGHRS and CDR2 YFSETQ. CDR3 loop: CARIHRPQTSYEQYF. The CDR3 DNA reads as TGCGCCAGGATCCACAGGCCACAGACATCCTACGAGCAGTACTTC.

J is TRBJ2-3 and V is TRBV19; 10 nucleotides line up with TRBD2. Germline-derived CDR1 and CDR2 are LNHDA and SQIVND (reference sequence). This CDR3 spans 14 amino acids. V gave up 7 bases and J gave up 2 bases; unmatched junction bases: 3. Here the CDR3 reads CASTLAGATDTQYF. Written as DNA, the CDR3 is TGTGCCAGTACTCTAGCGGGGGCCACAGATACGCAGTATTTT.

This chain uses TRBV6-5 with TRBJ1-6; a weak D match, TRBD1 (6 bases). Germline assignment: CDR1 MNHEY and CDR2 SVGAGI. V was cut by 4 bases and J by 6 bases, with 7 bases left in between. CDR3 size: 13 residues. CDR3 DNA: TGTGCCAGCAGTTGGGGGGCTAATTCACCCCTCCACTTT. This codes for CASSWGANSPLHF.

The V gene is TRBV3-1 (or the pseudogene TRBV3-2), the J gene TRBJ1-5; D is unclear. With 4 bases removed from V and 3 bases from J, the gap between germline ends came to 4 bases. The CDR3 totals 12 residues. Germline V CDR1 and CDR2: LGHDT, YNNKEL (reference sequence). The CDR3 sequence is CASSLNNQPQHF. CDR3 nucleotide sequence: TGTGCCAGCAGCCTTAACAATCAGCCCCAGCATTTT.

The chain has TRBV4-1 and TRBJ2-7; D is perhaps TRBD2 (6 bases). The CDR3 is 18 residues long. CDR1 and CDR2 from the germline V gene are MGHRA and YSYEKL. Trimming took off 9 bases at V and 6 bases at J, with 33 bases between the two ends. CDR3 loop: CASTRIWPSGGTSVEQYF. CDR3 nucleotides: TGCGCCAGTACGAGAATTTGGCCCTCCGGGGGAACTTCGGTCGAGCAGTACTTC.

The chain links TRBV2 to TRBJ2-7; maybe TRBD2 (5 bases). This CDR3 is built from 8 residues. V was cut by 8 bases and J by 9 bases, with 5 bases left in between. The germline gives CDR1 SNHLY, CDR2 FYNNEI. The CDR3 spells CASEGQYF. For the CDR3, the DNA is TGTGCCAGCGAGGGGCAGTACTTC.

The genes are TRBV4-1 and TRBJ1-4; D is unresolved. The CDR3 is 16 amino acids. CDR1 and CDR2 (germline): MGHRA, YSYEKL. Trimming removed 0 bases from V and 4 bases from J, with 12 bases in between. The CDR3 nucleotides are TGCGCCAGCAGCCAAGACCTTTCTTCTATTAATGAAAAACTGTTTTTT. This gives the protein CASSQDLSSINEKLFF.

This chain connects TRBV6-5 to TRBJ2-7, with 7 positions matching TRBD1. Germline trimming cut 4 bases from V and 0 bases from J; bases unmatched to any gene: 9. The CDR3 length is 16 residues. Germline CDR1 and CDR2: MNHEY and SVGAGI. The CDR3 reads CASSSGQPPFSYEQYF. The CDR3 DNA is TGTGCCAGCAGTTCGGGACAGCCCCCTTTCTCCTACGAGCAGTACTTC.